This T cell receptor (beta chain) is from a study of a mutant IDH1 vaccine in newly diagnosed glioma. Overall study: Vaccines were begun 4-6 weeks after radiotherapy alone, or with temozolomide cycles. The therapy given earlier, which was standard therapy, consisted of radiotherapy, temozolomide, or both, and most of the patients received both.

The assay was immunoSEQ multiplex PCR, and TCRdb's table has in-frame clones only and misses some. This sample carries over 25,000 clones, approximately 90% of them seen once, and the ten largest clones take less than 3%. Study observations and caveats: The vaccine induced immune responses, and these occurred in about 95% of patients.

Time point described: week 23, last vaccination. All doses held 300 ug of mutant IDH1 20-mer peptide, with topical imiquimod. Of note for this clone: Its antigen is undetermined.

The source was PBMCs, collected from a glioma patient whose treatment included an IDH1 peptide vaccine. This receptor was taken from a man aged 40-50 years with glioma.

The CDR3 spells CASSEMDRVIYNEQFF. Written as DNA, the CDR3 is TGTGCCAGCAGCGAGATGGACAGGGTAATCTACAATGAGCAGTTCTTC. The chain joins TRBV7-2 to TRBJ2-1; 8 positions match TRBD1. The CDR3 extends over 16 amino acids. The germline V gene has CDR1 SGHTA and CDR2 FQGNSA. The V gene end was trimmed by 5 bases and the J gene end by 3 bases; junction bases not matched to a gene: 9.